This T cell receptor (beta chain) was captured by sequencing in a study of T-cell reconstitution after alpha-beta-depleted transplantation in children. Library preparation (for TCRbeta) was performed with unique molecular identifiers. TCRdb analysed the PCR reads with MiXCR anew, one entry per CDR3 protein. This table has 500,000 to 750,000 distinct CDR3 sequences, 13% appearing once. The germline V gene has CDR1 ENHRY and CDR2 SYGVKD. Unmatched junction bases numbered 12, after V lost 7 bases and J lost 4 bases. The CDR3 totals 15 residues. This clonotype was counted many times. The input for sequencing was PBMCs, mostly from graft donor cells, taken 360 days after TCRalphabeta/CD19-depleted stem cell transplant. The receptor's source is a male patient younger than 18 who had a stem cell transplant for acute myeloid leukemia, so the T cells may come from the graft donor. The gene calls are TRBV10-3 and TRBJ2-7, with 8 positions matching TRBD1. Here the CDR3 reads CAITGVDRAGYEQYF. As DNA, the CDR3 is TGTGCCATCACCGGGGTGGACAGGGCGGGTTACGAGCAGTACTTC.